This is a list of T cell receptor beta chains from one sample in a study of blood T cell repertoires in COVID-19. This table comes from immunoSEQ multiplex PCR, and its TCRdb copy is limited to in-frame clones, with some not included. The profile shows about 58,000 clones, 60% to 85% of them singletons. Sequences were obtained from peripheral blood. These receptors originate from a human donor in a cohort sampled during active COVID-19. The CDR3 runs from the conserved cysteine through the conserved F or W. D genes are given only for firm matches.

CASSLEPLRGEQYF	14	.	TRBV7-8	TRBJ2-7
CASSKGQGYTDEQYF	15	.	TRBV21-1	TRBJ2-7
CASRRDRSLTDTQYF	15	TRBD1	TRBV5-1	TRBJ2-3
CASSQTGIWGQETQYF	16	.	TRBV14	TRBJ2-5
CASSPQKPYNEQFF	14	.	TRBV18	TRBJ2-1
CASSQGSSGNTIYF	14	.	TRBV4-3	TRBJ1-3
CASSFSGSEQYF	12	.	TRBV28	TRBJ2-7
CASSLRAGRSTEAFF	15	.	TRBV7-2	TRBJ1-1
CASSWAGGSGANVLTF	16	TRBD1	TRBV6-6	TRBJ2-6
CASSPTDRSTDTQYF	15	TRBD1	TRBV6-5	TRBJ2-3
CASSPDRESSYEQYF	15	TRBD1	TRBV18	TRBJ2-7
CASSPWDREFYGYTF	15	TRBD1	TRBV7-9	TRBJ1-2
CASGPGNTEAFF	12	.	TRBV12-5	TRBJ1-1
CASSFTHNTEAFF	13	.	TRBV6-5	TRBJ1-1
CASSYRQTNQPQHF	14	.	TRBV6-2/TRBV6-3	TRBJ1-5
CSVDRGLANEKLFF	14	.	TRBV29-1	TRBJ1-4
CASSLLQGAVGEQFF	15	TRBD1	TRBV27	TRBJ2-1
CASSLAQGAAYEQYF	15	TRBD1	TRBV7-9	TRBJ2-7
CASSPSDSNQPQHF	14	.	TRBV27	TRBJ1-5
CASGRTTGANTEAFF	15	TRBD1	TRBV12-5	TRBJ1-1
CASSLGLQTGLNTEAFF	17	.	TRBV5-1	TRBJ1-1
CAWSIRGVLAGEQYF	15	.	TRBV30	TRBJ2-7